This T cell receptor beta chain was observed in a study of control samples from healthy donors and cancer patients. Clones were read by immunoSEQ multiplex PCR, and TCRdb kept only the in-frame ones, dropping some. The sample lists 20,000 or so clones; approximately 85% were seen once. The TCR was taken from a man aged 55 to 70 with head and neck cancer. The sample taken for sequencing was PBMCs.

The CDR3 region is CASSYSYTGPKNIQYF. The DNA of the CDR3 is TGTGCCAGCAGTTACTCGTACACAGGGCCAAAAAACATTCAGTACTTC. V gene TRBV6-5 combines with J gene TRBJ2-4; D may be TRBD1 (6 bases). CDR3 length: 16 amino acids. V was pared by 0 bases and J by 4 bases, with 13 bases between. Germline-derived CDR1 and CDR2 are MNHEY and SVGAGI.